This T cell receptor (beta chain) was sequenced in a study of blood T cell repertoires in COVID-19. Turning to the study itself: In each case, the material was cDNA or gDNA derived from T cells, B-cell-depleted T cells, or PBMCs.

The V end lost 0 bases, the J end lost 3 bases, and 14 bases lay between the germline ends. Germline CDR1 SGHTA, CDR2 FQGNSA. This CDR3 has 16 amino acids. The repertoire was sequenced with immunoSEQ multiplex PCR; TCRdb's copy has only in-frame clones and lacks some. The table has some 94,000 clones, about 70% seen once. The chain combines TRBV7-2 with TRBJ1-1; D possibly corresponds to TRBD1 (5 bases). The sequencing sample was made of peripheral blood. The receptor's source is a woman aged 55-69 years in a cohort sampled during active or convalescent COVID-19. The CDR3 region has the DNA TGTGCCAGCAGCTTAGCGCTTCTCGGGGGAGACACTGAAGCTTTCTTT. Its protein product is CASSLALLGGDTEAFF.